Presented here are 16 T cell receptor beta chains from one specimen sequenced in a study of identical twins. A single record per CDR3 protein comes from TCRdb applying MiXCR to the 5' RACE reads. The table records around 490,000 distinct CDR3 sequences, roughly 15% of them present only once. This same sample was also part of a study on yellow fever vaccine responses in identical twins.

Sequencing was done on a sample of CD4+ T cells sorted from blood. Receptors were obtained from a woman aged 18-35 years in good health.

The chain couples TRBV20-1 to TRBJ2-3; 9 nucleotides agree with TRBD2. The CDR3 totals 17 residues. Germline V gene lookup returns CDR1 DFQATT and CDR2 SNEGSKA (reference sequence). V was clipped by 3 bases and J by 2 bases; unmatched bases: 12. CDR3 DNA: TGCAGTGCTAGTCCGGGTGGCGGGGGGGCGGTCACAGATACGCAGTATTTT. This encodes CSASPGGGGAVTDTQYF.

This clonotype was counted between two and nine times. This chain links TRBV12-3 or TRBV12-4 with TRBJ1-2; D gene uncertain. The CDR3 loop spans 13 amino acids. V lost 4 bases to trimming and J lost 7 bases, with 13 bases between them. In DNA form, the CDR3 reads TGTGCCAGCAGTTCACCAGGCAAGGGTGGCTACACCTTC. Translation gives CASSSPGKGGYTF.

Ten or more counts support this clonotype. The chain has TRBV4-1 and TRBJ1-5, with D possibly matching TRBD1 (5 bases). The CDR3 covers 15 residues. The V end lost 2 bases, the J end lost 3 bases, and 11 bases lay between the germline ends. CDR1 MGHRA and CDR2 YSYEKL come from the germline V gene. In nucleotides, the CDR3 is TGCGCCAGCAGCCAATCTGGGGGTACCAATCAGCCCCAGCATTTT. Protein: CASSQSGGTNQPQHF.

In DNA form, the CDR3 reads TGCAGCGTCAGCGGTGGTAGGACAGGCACCGGGGAGCTGTTTTTT. Protein product: CSVSGGRTGTGELFF. This chain uses TRBV29-1 with TRBJ2-2; the match to TRBD1 covers 7 bases. V lost 6 bases, J lost 4 bases, and 11 bases stayed unmatched. The CDR3 loop spans 15 amino acids. CDR1 is SQVTM and CDR2 is ANQGSEA in the germline V gene.

The sample holds a few counts of this clonotype. The V call is TRBV20-1, the J call TRBJ2-2; D may be TRBD1 or TRBD2 (5 bases each). The CDR3 contains 15 residues. The germline V and J ends were trimmed by 0 bases and 7 bases, with 15 bases remaining between them. Germline V gene lookup returns CDR1 DFQATT and CDR2 SNEGSKA (reference sequence). CDR3 nucleotide sequence: TGCAGTGCTAGAGATCACGGGACCCGAAGCGGGGAGCTGTTTTTT. Encoded protein: CSARDHGTRSGELFF.

The CDR3 DNA reads as TGTGCCAGCAGCCAAGACGGACAGTCAAACACTGAAGCTTTCTTT. Amino acids: CASSQDGQSNTEAFF. This chain joins TRBV3-1 and TRBJ1-1; possibly TRBD1 for D (6 bases). V was clipped by 0 bases and J by 2 bases, with 10 bases between them. Germline V lookup: CDR1 LGHDT, CDR2 YNNKEL (reference sequence). This CDR3 is 15 amino acids long.

The chain's CDR3 is CATSDFRLAGGANEQFF. The CDR3 nucleotides are TGTGCCACCAGTGACTTTAGACTAGCGGGAGGGGCAAATGAGCAGTTCTTC. The V and J genes are TRBV24-1 and TRBJ2-1, with 14 bases that match TRBD2. CDR3 size: 17 residues. V was clipped by 4 bases and J by 7 bases; unmatched bases: 8. Germline CDR1 is KGHDR and CDR2 is SFDVKD.

The V call is TRBV5-1, the J call TRBJ1-2, with 7 bases that match TRBD1. V was clipped by 2 bases and J by 0 bases; unmatched bases: 4. This CDR3 spans 15 amino acids. Germline V gives CDR1 SGHRS, CDR2 YFSETQ. The CDR3 region has the DNA TGCGCCAGCAGCTTAGGGGACAGCTCTAACTATGGCTACACCTTC. Encoded protein: CASSLGDSSNYGYTF.

The chain recombines TRBV10-3 with TRBJ2-2; TRBD2 matches 11 bases. Trimming removed 5 bases from V and 4 bases from J; junction bases left unmatched: 3. The CDR3 covers 15 residues. CDR1 is ENHRY and CDR2 is SYGVKD in the germline V gene. This CDR3 reads CAISTSGSVTGELFF. CDR3 nucleotides: TGTGCCATCAGTACTAGCGGGAGTGTCACCGGGGAGCTGTTTTTT.

This clonotype was detected only a few times. The chain has TRBV3-1 and TRBJ2-2; TRBD2 might be the D (5 bases). Germline assignment: CDR1 LGHDT and CDR2 YNNKEL (reference sequence). The CDR3 consists of 13 residues. V lost 6 bases and J 5 bases, leaving 10 bases between the germline ends. In DNA, the CDR3 is TGTGCCAGCAGACTGAGGGAGACCGGGGAGCTGTTTTTT. It specifies CASRLRETGELFF.

This sequence joins TRBV12-3 or TRBV12-4 and TRBJ1-1; D is uncertain. The germline V and J ends were trimmed by 3 bases and 4 bases, with 9 bases remaining between them. This CDR3 comprises 13 residues. The DNA of the CDR3 is TGTGCCAGCAGTTTCATGATGGGCACTGAAGCTTTCTTT. Translated, it gives CASSFMMGTEAFF.

This clonotype was counted a few times. The chain carries TRBV9 and TRBJ1-4, with D perhaps matching TRBD1 (5 bases). The CDR3 sequence is 18 residues long. Trimming shortened V by 1 base and J by 7 bases, and 23 bases separated the two germline ends. Germline V gene sequence: CDR1 SGDLS, CDR2 YYNGEE. The CDR3 spells CASSVKHRGNIQGEKLFF. CDR3 coding DNA: TGTGCCAGCAGCGTAAAACATCGGGGGAACATTCAGGGTGAAAAACTGTTTTTT.

The gene calls are TRBV7-3 and TRBJ2-4; 9 bases are a match to TRBD1. CDR3 length: 15 amino acids. The germline V gene has CDR1 SGHTA and CDR2 FQGTGA. Trimming cost V 5 bases and J 7 bases; bases outside gene matches: 9. This CDR3 reads CASSGSGDRGNIQYF. The CDR3 DNA follows: TGTGCCAGCAGCGGCTCCGGAGACAGGGGGAACATTCAGTACTTC. Complete variable domain (other parts from reference TRBV7-3 and TRBJ2-4): GAGVSQTPSNKVTEKGKYVELRCDPISGHTALYWYRQSLGQGPEFLIYFQGTGAADDSGLPNDRFFAVRPEGSVSTLKIQRTERGDSAVYLCASSGSGDRGNIQYFGAGTRLSVL.

The chain recombines TRBV7-9 with TRBJ1-1; 8 bases match TRBD1. Per germline, CDR1 SEHNR and CDR2 FQNEAQ (reference sequence). The CDR3 has 14 residues. V trimming: 6 bases; J trimming: 3 bases; junction bases outside the gene matches: 6. The CDR3 region has the DNA TGTGCCAGCAGAATACAGGGGGGGCACACTGAAGCTTTCTTT. Residues: CASRIQGGHTEAFF. Looking up the rest from reference TRBV7-9 and TRBJ1-1 gives the full variable domain: DTGVSQNPRHKITKRGQNVTFRCDPISEHNRLYWYRQTLGQGPEFLTYFQNEAQLEKSRLLSDRFSAERPKGSFSTLEIQRTEQGDSAMYLCASRIQGGHTEAFFGQGTRLTVV.

This clonotype appeared a few times. The chain links TRBV15 to TRBJ1-1, with 7 bases identical to TRBD1. This CDR3 is built from 14 residues. Germline CDR1 LNHNV, CDR2 YYDKDF (reference sequence). V dropped 7 bases and J dropped 0; count of bases not matched to a gene: 5. In DNA, the CDR3 is TGTGCCACCACCAACAGGGGATTGAACACTGAAGCTTTCTTT. Protein product: CATTNRGLNTEAFF.

This chain joins TRBV19 and TRBJ2-1, with D possibly being TRBD2 (5 bases). Germline V gene data show CDR1 as LNHDA and CDR2 as SQIVND (reference sequence). The CDR3 has 16 amino acids. The germline V and J ends were trimmed by 6 bases and 2 bases, with 17 bases remaining between them. As DNA, the CDR3 is TGTGCCAGTAGGAGTTTCGAGGGAGATCCCTACAATGAGCAGTTCTTC. Translating gives CASRSFEGDPYNEQFF. Drawing the rest from reference TRBV19 and TRBJ2-1, the complete variable domain is DGGITQSPKYLFRKEGQNVTLSCEQNLNHDAMYWYRQDPGQGLRLIYYSQIVNDFQKGDIAEGYSVSREKKESFPLTVTSAQKNPTAFYLCASRSFEGDPYNEQFFGPGTRLTVL.